This T cell receptor beta chain was captured by sequencing in a study of vaccination and CD4 T cells after COVID-19. In the study overall: Investigators took post-vaccine samples a median roughly 70 days after dose two, within a range of 14 to 241. For control cultures, the treatment was a CEFX pool, an HIV-1 Nef pool, or no peptide.

Treatment of the sample: approximately 9-day PBMC culture with coronavirus spike peptide pools or control peptides (ViraFEST assay). After being plated at around 1.8 million per well, PBMCs were cultured with roughly 9.3 IU/ml IL-2 and 10 ug/ml peptide pools. Cultured CD4+ T cell DNA underwent sequencing with the Oncomine TCR Beta short-read assay. Cultured CD4+ T cells yielded the extracted genomic DNA. TCRdb processed the PCR reads anew with MiXCR; each CDR3 protein has one entry. The sample consists of some 10,000 distinct CDR3 sequences, less than 55% of them appearing once. This clonotype occurred a few times. What it recognizes is unknown. Germline CDR1 reads SGHTA; CDR2 reads FQGNSA. V lost 5 bases, J lost 3 bases, and 20 bases lay in between. This CDR3 has 17 amino acids.

The clonotype originates from a human donor who had recovered from COVID-19. The chain has TRBV7-2 and TRBJ1-5; tentatively, D is TRBD1 (5 bases). Specimen: CD4+ T cells from blood, cultured in vitro. In nucleotides, the CDR3 is TGTGCCAGCAGCCCCCCCGTCCGGGGGGACGTCAATCAGCCCCAGCATTTT. This sequence encodes CASSPPVRGDVNQPQHF.